These 18 T cell receptor beta chains share one sample of origin, sequenced in a study of OX40 agonist ivuxolimab in advanced cancers. Profiled with immunoSEQ multiplex PCR; TCRdb holds only in-frame clones, not every one. The sample contains tens of thousands of clones, around 90% of which appear only once. Specimen: CD4+ or CD8+ T cells sorted from blood, collected in a trial of the OX40 agonist ivuxolimab. The source of these receptors is an adult with an advanced solid tumor such as melanoma, head and neck, liver or kidney cancer.

The CDR3 sequence is CASSFPRGTSGSANEQYF. The CDR3 coding sequence is TGTGCCAGCAGCTTCCCCCGCGGGACTAGCGGGAGCGCCAACGAGCAGTACTTC. This rearrangement joins TRBV7-9 to TRBJ2-7; TRBD2 matches 14 bases. V dropped 3 bases and J dropped 5; count of bases not matched to a gene: 12. Germline assignment: CDR1 SEHNR and CDR2 FQNEAQ (reference sequence). CDR3 size: 18 residues.

The chain combines TRBV5-1 with TRBJ1-3; possible D gene TRBD1, 5 bases. This CDR3 comprises 17 residues. The V and J ends lost 1 base and 1 base respectively, with 15 bases between them. Germline V lookup: CDR1 SGHRS, CDR2 YFSETQ. CDR3 protein: CASSLSAGRASGNTIYF. CDR3 bases: TGCGCCAGCAGCTTGTCGGCAGGGAGGGCTTCTGGAAACACCATATATTTT.

The rearrangement joins TRBV7-6 to TRBJ2-7, with D hard to call. The CDR3 sequence is 13 residues long. V lost 1 base, J lost 2 bases, and 6 bases lay in between. CDR1 and CDR2 from the germline V gene are SGHVS and FNYEAQ. The DNA of the CDR3 is TGTGCCAGCAGCTTAGTCGACACCTACGAGCAGTACTTC. Translation: CASSLVDTYEQYF.

The chain employs TRBV5-5 and TRBJ2-1, with a tentative D call TRBD1 (6 bases). Per germline, CDR1 SGHKS and CDR2 YYEKEE (reference sequence). V shed 0 bases and J shed 10 bases, with 17 bases lying between them. This CDR3 has 15 residues. The CDR3 loop reads CASSLAGQGLGEQFF. Here the CDR3 DNA reads TGTGCCAGCAGCTTGGCTGGCCAGGGGCTTGGGGAGCAGTTCTTC.

The chain uses TRBV11-2 and TRBJ2-1; D gene unclear. Looked up from germline, CDR1 is SGHAT and CDR2 is FQNNGV. Between the trimmed V and J ends, which lost 4 bases and 0 bases, there was a span of 13 bases. This CDR3 contains 16 residues. CDR3 nucleotide sequence: TGTGCCAGCAGCTCCCGCAGCCAGAGCTCCTACAATGAGCAGTTCTTC. Translating gives CASSSRSQSSYNEQFF.

The chain employs TRBV2 and TRBJ2-3, with D maybe TRBD1 (6 bases). The V gene lost 2 bases and the J gene lost 3 bases, with 12 bases spanning the gap. CDR3 length: 15 residues. Germline CDR1 reads SNHLY; CDR2 reads FYNNEI. The CDR3: CASSESRRGTDTQYF. Written as DNA, the CDR3 is TGTGCCAGCAGTGAATCCAGAAGGGGGACAGATACGCAGTATTTT.

This sequence joins TRBV15 and TRBJ1-6; perhaps TRBD1 as D (5 bases). The length of the CDR3 is 15 residues. CDR1 is LNHNV and CDR2 is YYDKDF in the germline V gene (reference sequence). V was shortened by 2 bases and J by 3 bases, with 8 bases between the two germline ends. Here the CDR3 DNA reads TGTGCCACCAGCAGATCAGGACACTATAATTCACCCCTCCACTTT. Translating it yields CATSRSGHYNSPLHF.

V gene TRBV19 combines with J gene TRBJ2-7, with 9 bases matching TRBD2. CDR1 and CDR2 (germline): LNHDA, SQIVND (reference sequence). Losses at the gene ends were 8 bases for V and 5 bases for J; bases not matched to a gene: 16. The CDR3 loop spans 16 amino acids. In nucleotides, the CDR3 is TGTGCCAGTGCGAGGCGGGGTTCTAGCGGGACCCACGAGCAGTACTTC. Encoded protein: CASARRGSSGTHEQYF. Filled out from reference TRBV19 and TRBJ2-7, the complete variable domain reads DGGITQSPKYLFRKEGQNVTLSCEQNLNHDAMYWYRQDPGQGLRLIYYSQIVNDFQKGDIAEGYSVSREKKESFPLTVTSAQKNPTAFYLCASARRGSSGTHEQYFGPGTRLTVT.

The chain has TRBV11-3 and TRBJ2-7; no clear D gene. Germline lookup yields CDR1 SGHNT and CDR2 YENEEA. V dropped 5 bases and J dropped 3 bases, with 14 bases sitting between them. The CDR3 is made up of 14 amino acids. CDR3 protein: CASSHGQGNYEQYF. CDR3 nucleotide sequence: TGTGCCAGCAGCCACGGCCAAGGAAACTACGAGCAGTACTTC.

The chain is built from TRBV19 and TRBJ1-3; unclear D gene. The ends were cut back, 8 bases at V and 0 bases at J, with 8 bases in the middle. This CDR3 contains 13 residues. Germline V lookup: CDR1 LNHDA, CDR2 SQIVND (reference sequence). For the CDR3, the DNA is TGTGCCAGTTCAGCGAACTCTGGAAACACCATATATTTT. Protein product: CASSANSGNTIYF.

The rearrangement links TRBV2 to TRBJ2-5; either TRBD1 or TRBD2 may supply D (5 bases each). The CDR3 has 11 residues. Germline V gene data show CDR1 as SNHLY and CDR2 as FYNNEI. Trimming took 11 bases from V and 0 from J, leaving 7 bases between them. This CDR3 reads CAGTYQETQYF. The CDR3 bases are TGTGCCGGGACGTACCAAGAGACCCAGTACTTC.

The gene calls are TRBV2 and TRBJ2-5, with 7 bases identical to TRBD2. V was clipped by 6 bases and J by 5 bases; unmatched bases: 3. In germline, CDR1 is SNHLY, CDR2 FYNNEI. CDR3 length equals 12 residues. The DNA for the CDR3 is TGTGCCAGCAGGAAAGCGGGGGAGACCCAGTACTTC. Translating it yields CASRKAGETQYF.

V gene TRBV6-6 combines with J gene TRBJ1-3; no reliable D call. This CDR3 region has 16 residues. Trimming removed 0 bases at V and 0 bases at J, with 9 bases between. CDR1 is MNHNY and CDR2 is SVGAGI in the germline V gene (reference sequence). The CDR3 DNA sequence: TGTGCCAGCAGTTACTCGCCGGCCGTCTCTGGAAACACCATATATTTT. Protein sequence: CASSYSPAVSGNTIYF.

The chain combines TRBV9 with TRBJ2-1; D ambiguous. This CDR3 has 15 residues. V shed 3 bases and J shed 8 bases, with 18 bases lying between them. Germline CDR1 and CDR2: SGDLS and YYNGEE. The CDR3 here is CASSGPSRVTDEQFF. The CDR3 nucleotides are TGTGCCAGCAGCGGGCCCAGTAGAGTTACGGATGAGCAGTTCTTC.

The rearrangement links TRBV14 to TRBJ2-2; D remains ambiguous. CDR1 is SGHDN, CDR2 FVKESK, per germline. The CDR3 extends over 13 amino acids. Trimming cost V 6 bases and J 1 base, with 6 bases left between them. The CDR3 spells CASRPRNTGELFF. The CDR3 bases are TGTGCCAGCAGGCCCAGGAACACCGGGGAGCTGTTTTTT.

The chain has TRBV6-1 and TRBJ2-2, with D tentatively TRBD2 (6 bases). Germline V gives CDR1 MNHNS, CDR2 SASEGT. V lost 0 bases to trimming and J lost 1 base, with 9 bases between them. There are 16 residues in the CDR3. The CDR3, as DNA: TGTGCCAGCAGTGAAGCGGTAGCGGAGAACACCGGGGAGCTGTTTTTT. Its translation is CASSEAVAENTGELFF.

The gene calls are TRBV6-5 and TRBJ2-3; possibly TRBD1 for D (6 bases). CDR3 length: 13 residues. Germline V gene sequence: CDR1 MNHEY, CDR2 SVGAGI. V lost 10 bases and J 3 bases, leaving 14 bases between the germline ends. This CDR3 reads CATRNRVTDTQYF. The DNA for the CDR3 is TGTGCCACCCGCAACAGGGTGACAGATACGCAGTATTTT.

This chain links TRBV5-1 with TRBJ1-1; D not certain. The CDR3 spans 13 residues. Trimming shortened V by 3 bases and J by 7 bases, and 13 bases separated the two germline ends. CDR1 and CDR2 from the germline V gene are SGHRS and YFSETQ. CDR3 bases: TGCGCCAGCAGCTCTAATTCACTCGATGAAGCTTTCTTT. Translated: CASSSNSLDEAFF. The whole variable domain, filled in from reference TRBV5-1 and TRBJ1-1, reads KAGVTQTPRYLIKTRGQQVTLSCSPISGHRSVSWYQQTPGQGLQFLFEYFSETQRNKGNFPGRFSGRQFSNSRSEMNVSTLELGDSALYLCASSSNSLDEAFFGQGTRLTVV.